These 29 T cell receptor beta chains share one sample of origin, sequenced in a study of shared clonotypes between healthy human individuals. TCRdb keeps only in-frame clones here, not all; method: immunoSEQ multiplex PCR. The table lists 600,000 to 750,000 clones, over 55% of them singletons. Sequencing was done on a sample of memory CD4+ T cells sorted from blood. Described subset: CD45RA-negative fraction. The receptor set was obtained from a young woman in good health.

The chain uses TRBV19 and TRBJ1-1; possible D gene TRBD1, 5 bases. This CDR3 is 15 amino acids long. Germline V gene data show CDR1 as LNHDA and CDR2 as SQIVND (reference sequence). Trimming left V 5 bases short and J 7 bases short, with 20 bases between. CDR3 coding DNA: TGTGCCAGTAGTTTAGGGACGGGTTCAGTGAGTGAAGCTTTCTTT. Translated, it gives CASSLGTGSVSEAFF.

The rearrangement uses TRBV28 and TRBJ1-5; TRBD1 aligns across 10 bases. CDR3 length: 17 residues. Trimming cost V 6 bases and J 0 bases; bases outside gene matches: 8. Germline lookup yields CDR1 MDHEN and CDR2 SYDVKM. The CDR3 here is CASRPDRGRGSNQPQHF. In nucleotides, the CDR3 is TGTGCCAGCAGACCCGACAGGGGGCGAGGTAGCAATCAGCCCCAGCATTTT.

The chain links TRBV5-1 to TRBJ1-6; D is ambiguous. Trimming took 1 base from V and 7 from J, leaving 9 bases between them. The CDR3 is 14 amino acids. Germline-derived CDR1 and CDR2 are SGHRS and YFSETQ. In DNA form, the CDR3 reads TGCGCCAGCAGCTTGACAGATTCAAATTCACCCCTCCACTTT. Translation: CASSLTDSNSPLHF.

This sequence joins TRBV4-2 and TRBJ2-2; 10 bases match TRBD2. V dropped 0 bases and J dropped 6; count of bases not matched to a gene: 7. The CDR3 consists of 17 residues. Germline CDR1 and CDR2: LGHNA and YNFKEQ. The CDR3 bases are TGTGCCAGCAGCCAAGATTCTAGCGGGAGTCCCGCCGGGGAGCTGTTTTTT. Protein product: CASSQDSSGSPAGELFF.

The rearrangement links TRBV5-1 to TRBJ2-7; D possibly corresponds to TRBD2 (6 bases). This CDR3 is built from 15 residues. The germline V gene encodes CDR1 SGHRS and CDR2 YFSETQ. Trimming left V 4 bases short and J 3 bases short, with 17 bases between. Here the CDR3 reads CASSAGPDNNYEQYF. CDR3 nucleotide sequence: TGCGCCAGCAGCGCGGGACCAGACAATAACTACGAGCAGTACTTC.

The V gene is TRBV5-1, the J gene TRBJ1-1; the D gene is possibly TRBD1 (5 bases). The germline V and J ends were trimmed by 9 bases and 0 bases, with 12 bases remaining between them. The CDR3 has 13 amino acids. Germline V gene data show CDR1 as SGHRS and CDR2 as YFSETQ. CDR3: CATKAGLNTEAFF. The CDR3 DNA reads TGCGCCACAAAGGCAGGGTTGAACACTGAAGCTTTCTTT.

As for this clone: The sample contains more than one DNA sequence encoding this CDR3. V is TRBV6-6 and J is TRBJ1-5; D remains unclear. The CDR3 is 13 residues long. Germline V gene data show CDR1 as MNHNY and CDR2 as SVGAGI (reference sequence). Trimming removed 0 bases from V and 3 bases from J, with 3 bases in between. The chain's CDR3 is CASSYSPNQPQHF. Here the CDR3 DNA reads TGTGCCAGCAGTTACTCGCCCAATCAGCCCCAGCATTTT.

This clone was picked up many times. For the CDR3, the DNA is TGTGCCAGCAGCCCCAGGACAGGGGTTGGCCAAGAGACCCAGTACTTC. Its translation is CASSPRTGVGQETQYF. The J gene is TRBJ2-5, the V gene TRBV9, with TRBD1 matching over 9 bases. CDR1 is SGDLS and CDR2 is YYNGEE in the germline V gene. J gave up 1 base and V 4 bases, and 8 bases lay outside the gene matches. The CDR3 totals 16 residues.

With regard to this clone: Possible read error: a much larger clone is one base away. The CDR3 DNA is TGTGCCAGCAGTACCGGGACAGCGAACACCGGGGAGCTGTTTTTT. It specifies CASSTGTANTGELFF. The genes are TRBV28 and TRBJ2-2, with 7 bases matching TRBD1. CDR1 and CDR2 (germline): MDHEN, SYDVKM. The CDR3 loop spans 15 amino acids. J lost 0 bases, V lost 5 bases, and 3 bases had no gene match. The complete variable domain, with remaining parts taken from reference TRBV28 and TRBJ2-2, reads DVKVTQSSRYLVKRTGEKVFLECVQDMDHENMFWYRQDPGLGLRLIYFSYDVKMKEKGDIPEGYSVSREKKERFSLILESASTNQTSMYLCASSTGTANTGELFFGEGSRLTVL.

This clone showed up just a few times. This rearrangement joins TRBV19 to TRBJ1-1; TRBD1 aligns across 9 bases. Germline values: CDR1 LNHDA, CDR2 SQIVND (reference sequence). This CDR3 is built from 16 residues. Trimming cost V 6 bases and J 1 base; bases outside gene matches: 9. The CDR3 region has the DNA TGTGCCAGTAGCCCCGGGTCGGGACAGGGGAACACTGAAGCTTTCTTT. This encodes CASSPGSGQGNTEAFF.

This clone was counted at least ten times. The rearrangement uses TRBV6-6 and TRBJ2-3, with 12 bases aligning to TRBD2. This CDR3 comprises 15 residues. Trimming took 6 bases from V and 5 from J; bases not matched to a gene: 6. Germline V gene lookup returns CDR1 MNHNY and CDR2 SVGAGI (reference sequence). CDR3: CASSQTSGRIDTQYF. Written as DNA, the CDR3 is TGTGCCAGCAGCCAGACTAGCGGGAGAATAGATACGCAGTATTTT.

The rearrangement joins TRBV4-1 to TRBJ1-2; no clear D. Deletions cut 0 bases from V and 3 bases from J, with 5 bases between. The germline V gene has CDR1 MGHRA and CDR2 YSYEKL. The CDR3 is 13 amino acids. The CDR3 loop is CASSQEVHYGYTF. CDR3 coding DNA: TGCGCCAGCAGCCAAGAGGTACACTATGGCTACACCTTC.

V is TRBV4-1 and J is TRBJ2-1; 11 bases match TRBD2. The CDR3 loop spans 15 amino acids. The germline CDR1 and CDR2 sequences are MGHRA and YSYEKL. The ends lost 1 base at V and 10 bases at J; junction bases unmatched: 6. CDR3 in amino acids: CASSQVAGGGGEQFF. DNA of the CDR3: TGCGCCAGCAGCCAAGTAGCGGGAGGGGGCGGAGAGCAGTTCTTC.

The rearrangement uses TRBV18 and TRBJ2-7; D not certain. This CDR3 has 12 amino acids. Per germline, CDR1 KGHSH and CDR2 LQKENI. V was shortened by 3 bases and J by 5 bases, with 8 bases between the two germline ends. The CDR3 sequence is CASSPYRDEQYF. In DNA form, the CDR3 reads TGTGCCAGCTCACCCTACCGCGACGAGCAGTACTTC.

CDR3 region: CASSELGSRDQPQHF. CDR3 DNA: TGTGCCAGCAGTGAATTGGGGAGTAGGGATCAGCCCCAGCATTTT. The chain is built from TRBV6-1 and TRBJ1-5; D ambiguous. The ends were cut back, 2 bases at V and 5 bases at J, with 13 bases in the middle. Germline CDR1 reads MNHNS; CDR2 reads SASEGT. The CDR3 covers 15 residues.

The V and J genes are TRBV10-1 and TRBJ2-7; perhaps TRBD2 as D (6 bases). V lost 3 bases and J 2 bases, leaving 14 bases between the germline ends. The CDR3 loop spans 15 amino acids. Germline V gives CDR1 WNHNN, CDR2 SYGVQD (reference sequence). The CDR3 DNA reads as TGCGCCAGCAGTGATGGTAGCGGAACCCCCTACGAGCAGTACTTC. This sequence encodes CASSDGSGTPYEQYF.

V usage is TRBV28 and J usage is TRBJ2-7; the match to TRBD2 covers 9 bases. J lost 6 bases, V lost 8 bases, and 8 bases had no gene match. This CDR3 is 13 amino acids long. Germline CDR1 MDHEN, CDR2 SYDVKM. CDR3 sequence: CASAGGHVREQYF. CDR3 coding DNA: TGTGCCAGCGCGGGGGGGCATGTACGCGAGCAGTACTTC.

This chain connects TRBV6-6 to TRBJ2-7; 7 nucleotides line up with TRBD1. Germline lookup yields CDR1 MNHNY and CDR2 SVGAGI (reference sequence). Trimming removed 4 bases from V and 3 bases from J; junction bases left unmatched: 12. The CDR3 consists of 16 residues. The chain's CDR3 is CASSSLETGRLYEQYF. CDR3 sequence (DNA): TGTGCCAGCAGTTCACTGGAGACAGGGCGACTCTACGAGCAGTACTTC.

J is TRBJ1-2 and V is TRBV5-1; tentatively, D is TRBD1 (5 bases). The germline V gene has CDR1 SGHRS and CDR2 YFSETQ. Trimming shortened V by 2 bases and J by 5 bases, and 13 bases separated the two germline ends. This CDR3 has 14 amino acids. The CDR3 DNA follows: TGCGCCAGCAGCTTTGGGGATGGGGGATATGGCTACACCTTC. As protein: CASSFGDGGYGYTF.

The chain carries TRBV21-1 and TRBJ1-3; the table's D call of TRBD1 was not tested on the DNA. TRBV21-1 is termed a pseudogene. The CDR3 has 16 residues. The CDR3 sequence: CASSPHGHNSGNTIYF. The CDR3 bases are TGTGCCAGCAGCCCGCACGGACACAACTCTGGAAACACCATATATTTT.

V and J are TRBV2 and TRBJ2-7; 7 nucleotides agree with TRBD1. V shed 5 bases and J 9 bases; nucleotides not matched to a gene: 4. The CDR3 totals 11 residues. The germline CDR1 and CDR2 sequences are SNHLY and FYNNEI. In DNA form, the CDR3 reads TGTGCCAGCAGTTACAGGGGTTTGCAGTACTTC. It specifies CASSYRGLQYF.

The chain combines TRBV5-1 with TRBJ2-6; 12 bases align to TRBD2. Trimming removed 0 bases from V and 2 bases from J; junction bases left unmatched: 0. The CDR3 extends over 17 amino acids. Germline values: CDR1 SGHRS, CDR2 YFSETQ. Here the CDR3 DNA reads TGCGCCAGCAGCTTGGGACTAGCGGGAGCTGGGGCCAACGTCCTGACTTTC. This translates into CASSLGLAGAGANVLTF. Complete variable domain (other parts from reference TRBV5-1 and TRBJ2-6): KAGVTQTPRYLIKTRGQQVTLSCSPISGHRSVSWYQQTPGQGLQFLFEYFSETQRNKGNFPGRFSGRQFSNSRSEMNVSTLELGDSALYLCASSLGLAGAGANVLTFGAGSRLTVL.

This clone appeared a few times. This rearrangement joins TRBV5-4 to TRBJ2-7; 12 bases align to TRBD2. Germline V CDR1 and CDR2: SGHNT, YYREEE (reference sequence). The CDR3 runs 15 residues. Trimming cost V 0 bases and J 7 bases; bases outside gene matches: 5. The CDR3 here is CASSLDLAGGGEQYF. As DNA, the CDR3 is TGTGCCAGCAGCTTGGATCTAGCGGGAGGGGGAGAGCAGTACTTC. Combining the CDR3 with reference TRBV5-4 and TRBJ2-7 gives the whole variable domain ETGVTQSPTHLIKTRGQQVTLRCSSQSGHNTVSWYQQALGQGPQFIFQYYREEENGRGNFPPRFSGLQFPNYSSELNVNALELDDSALYLCASSLDLAGGGEQYFGPGTRLTVT.

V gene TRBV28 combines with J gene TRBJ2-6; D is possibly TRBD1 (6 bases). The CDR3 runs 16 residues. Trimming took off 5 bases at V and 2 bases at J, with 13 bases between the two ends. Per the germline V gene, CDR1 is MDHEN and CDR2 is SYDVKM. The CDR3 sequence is CASSPSGVAGANVLTF. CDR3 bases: TGTGCCAGCAGTCCCTCAGGGGTAGCTGGGGCCAACGTCCTGACTTTC.

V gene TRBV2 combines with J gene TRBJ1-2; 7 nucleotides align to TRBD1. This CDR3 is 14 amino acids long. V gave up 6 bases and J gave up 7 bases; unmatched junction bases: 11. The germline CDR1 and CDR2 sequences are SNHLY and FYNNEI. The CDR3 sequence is CASRANRGGGGYTF. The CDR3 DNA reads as TGTGCCAGCAGGGCTAACAGGGGAGGAGGTGGCTACACCTTC. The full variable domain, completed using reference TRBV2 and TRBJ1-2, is EPEVTQTPSHQVTQMGQEVILRCVPISNHLYFYWYRQILGQKVEFLVSFYNNEISEKSEIFDDQFSVERPDGSNFTLKIRSTKLEDSAMYFCASRANRGGGGYTFGSGTRLTVV.

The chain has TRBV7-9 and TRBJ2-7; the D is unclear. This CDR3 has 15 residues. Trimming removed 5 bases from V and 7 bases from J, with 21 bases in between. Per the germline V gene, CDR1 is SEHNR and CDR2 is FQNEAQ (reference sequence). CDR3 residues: CASSPRLTPEREQYF. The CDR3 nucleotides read TGTGCCAGCAGCCCCCGACTCACTCCTGAGAGGGAGCAGTACTTC. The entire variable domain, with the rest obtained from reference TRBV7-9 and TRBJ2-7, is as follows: DTGVSQNPRHKITKRGQNVTFRCDPISEHNRLYWYRQTLGQGPEFLTYFQNEAQLEKSRLLSDRFSAERPKGSFSTLEIQRTEQGDSAMYLCASSPRLTPEREQYFGPGTRLTVT.

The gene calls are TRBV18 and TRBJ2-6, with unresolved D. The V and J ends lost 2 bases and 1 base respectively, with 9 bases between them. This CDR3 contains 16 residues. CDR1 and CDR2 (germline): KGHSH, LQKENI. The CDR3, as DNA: TGTGCCAGCTCACCAATTATTAGTTCTGGGGCCAACGTCCTGACTTTC. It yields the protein CASSPIISSGANVLTF.

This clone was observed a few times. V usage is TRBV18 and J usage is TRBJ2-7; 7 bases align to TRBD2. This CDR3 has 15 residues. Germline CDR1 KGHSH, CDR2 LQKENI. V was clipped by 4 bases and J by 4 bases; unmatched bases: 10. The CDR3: CASSLGGSGAYEQYF. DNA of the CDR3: TGTGCCAGCTCACTGGGAGGGAGTGGAGCTTACGAGCAGTACTTC. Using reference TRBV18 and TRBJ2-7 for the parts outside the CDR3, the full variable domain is NAGVMQNPRHLVRRRGQEARLRCSPMKGHSHVYWYRQLPEEGLKFMVYLQKENIIDESGMPKERFSAEFPKEGPSILRIQQVVRGDSAAYFCASSLGGSGAYEQYFGPGTRLTVT.

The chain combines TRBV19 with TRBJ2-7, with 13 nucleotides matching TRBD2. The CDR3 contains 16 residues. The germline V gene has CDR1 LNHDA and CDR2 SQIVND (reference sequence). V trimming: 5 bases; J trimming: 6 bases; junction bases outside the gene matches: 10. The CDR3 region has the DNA TGTGCCAGTAGTCTAAAATGGACTAGCGGGAGTCCCGAGCAGTACTTC. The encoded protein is CASSLKWTSGSPEQYF.